This T cell receptor beta chain comes out of a study of blood T cell repertoires in COVID-19. Source study methods: Estimation of nucleated cell counts was performed using reference gene primer amplification. TCRdb's copy holds only in-frame clones and misses some; the assay was immunoSEQ multiplex PCR. The DNA gave D and trimming, while V, J and clone size come from that table. The sample carries about 81,000 clones, 80% to 90% recorded once. CDR3 length: 15 residues. J lost 7 bases, V lost 10 bases, and 16 bases had no gene match. Germline CDR1 reads MNHNY; CDR2 reads SVGAGI (reference sequence). The sample consisted of peripheral blood. The receptor comes from a woman aged 80 or over with acute or convalescent COVID-19. The chain recombines TRBV6-6 with TRBJ2-1; 7 positions agree with TRBD1. This CDR3 reads CAIRAVQGSRNEQFF. In DNA, the CDR3 is TGTGCCATCCGCGCCGTACAGGGGTCTAGGAATGAGCAGTTCTTC.